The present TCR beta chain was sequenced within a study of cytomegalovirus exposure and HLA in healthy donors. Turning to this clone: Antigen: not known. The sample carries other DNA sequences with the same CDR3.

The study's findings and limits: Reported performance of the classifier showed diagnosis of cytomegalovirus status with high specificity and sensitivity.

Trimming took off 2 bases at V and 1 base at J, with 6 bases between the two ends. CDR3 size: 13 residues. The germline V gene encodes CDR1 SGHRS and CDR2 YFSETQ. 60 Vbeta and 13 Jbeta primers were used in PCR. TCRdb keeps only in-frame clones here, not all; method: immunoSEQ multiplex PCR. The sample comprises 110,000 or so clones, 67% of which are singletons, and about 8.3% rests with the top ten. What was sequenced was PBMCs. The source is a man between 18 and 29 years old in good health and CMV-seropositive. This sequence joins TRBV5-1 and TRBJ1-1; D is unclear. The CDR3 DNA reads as TGCGCCAGCAGCTTTCGAGAGAACACTGAAGCTTTCTTT. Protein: CASSFRENTEAFF.